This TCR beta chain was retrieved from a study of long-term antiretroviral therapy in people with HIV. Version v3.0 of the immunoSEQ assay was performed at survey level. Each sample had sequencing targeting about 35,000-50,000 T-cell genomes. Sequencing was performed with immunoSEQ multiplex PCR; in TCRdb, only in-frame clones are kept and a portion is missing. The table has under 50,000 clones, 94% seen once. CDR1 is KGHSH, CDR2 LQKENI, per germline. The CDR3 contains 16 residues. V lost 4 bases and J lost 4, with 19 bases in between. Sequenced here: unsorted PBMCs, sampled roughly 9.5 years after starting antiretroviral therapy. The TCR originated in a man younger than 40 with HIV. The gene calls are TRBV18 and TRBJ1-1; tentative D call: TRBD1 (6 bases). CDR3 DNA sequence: TGTGCCAGCTCACACCGACAGGACGCTGCGACCACTGAAGCTTTCTTT. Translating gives CASSHRQDAATTEAFF.